The 8 T cell receptor beta chains listed next were all sequenced from one sample in a study of CD8+CD57+ T cells in acquired aplastic anemia. Patients who underwent sequencing had shown CD8+CD57+ cell expansion by flow cytometry. Genomic DNA templated the TCR beta VDJ and CDR3 profiling. TCRdb reanalysed the reads using MiXCR and keeps one entry per CDR3 protein. The sample includes about 160,000 distinct CDR3 sequences, 70% to 80% of them seen just once. Sample: sorted CD4+, CD8+, or CD8+CD57+ T cells (not recorded which) from PBMCs. These receptors originate from a human donor with aplastic anemia.

The gene calls are TRBV7-8 and TRBJ2-5; D gene unclear. Germline loops: CDR1 SGHVS, CDR2 FQNEAQ. Trimming cost V 1 base and J 6 bases, with 12 bases left between them. This CDR3 has 14 amino acids. CDR3 in DNA: TGTGCCAGCAGCTTAGATTCACCTCGGAAGACCCAGTACTTC. Its translation: CASSLDSPRKTQYF.

The V and J genes are TRBV29-1 and TRBJ2-7, with 10 positions matching TRBD1. The junction had 9 bases not matched to a gene; V was cut back by 8 bases and J by 2 bases. Germline lookup yields CDR1 SQVTM and CDR2 ANQGSEA. The length of the CDR3 is 14 residues. DNA for the CDR3: TGCAGCATTAGTACCGGGACAGGGGCCTACGAGCAGTACTTC. Protein: CSISTGTGAYEQYF.

This clonotype showed up many times. The chain couples TRBV9 to TRBJ2-7; 7 nucleotides agree with TRBD2. CDR1 is SGDLS and CDR2 is YYNGEE in the germline V gene. V shed 3 bases, J shed 2 bases, and the junction held 2 bases outside the gene matches. This CDR3 contains 13 residues. Here the CDR3 DNA reads TGTGCCAGCAGCGACGGGACTACCTACGAGCAGTACTTC. The encoded protein is CASSDGTTYEQYF. Looking up the rest from reference TRBV9 and TRBJ2-7 gives the full variable domain: DSGVTQTPKHLITATGQRVTLRCSPRSGDLSVYWYQQSLDQGLQFLIQYYNGEERAKGNILERFSAQQFPDLHSELNLSSLELGDSALYFCASSDGTTYEQYFGPGTRLTVT.

The chain carries TRBV20-1 and TRBJ1-5; TRBD1 matches 8 bases. Germline loops: CDR1 DFQATT, CDR2 SNEGSKA (reference sequence). The CDR3 has 13 residues. The ends lost 5 bases at V and 7 bases at J; junction bases unmatched: 7. This CDR3 reads CSASTGEGQPQHF. Here the CDR3 DNA reads TGCAGTGCTTCGACAGGGGAAGGCCAGCCCCAGCATTTT.

The chain couples TRBV10-3 to TRBJ1-2; tentatively, D is TRBD1 (5 bases). Trimming removed 0 bases at V and 8 bases at J, with 16 bases between. The CDR3 contains 15 residues. Germline V gene data show CDR1 as ENHRY and CDR2 as SYGVKD. In DNA, the CDR3 is TGTGCCATCAGTGAGTCGGTTGGGGGTTTGAAAGGCTACACCTTC. As protein: CAISESVGGLKGYTF.

In the case of this clonotype: An end of the junction differs from the germline gene, which may be a read error. The chain couples TRBV20-1 to TRBJ1-5, with D possibly matching TRBD1 (5 bases). This CDR3 has 15 residues. Germline CDR1 and CDR2: DFQATT and SNEGSKA (reference sequence). CDR3: CSARDPGLMNQPRHF. CDR3 coding DNA: TGCAGTGCTAGAGATCCGGGACTGATGAATCAGCCCCGGCATTTT.

V usage is TRBV5-1 and J usage is TRBJ2-3, with 11 bases aligning to TRBD2. Germline V CDR1 and CDR2: SGHRS, YFSETQ. The trim removed 3 bases at V and 4 bases at J, leaving 4 bases unmatched. The CDR3 is made up of 15 amino acids. The CDR3, as DNA: TGCGCCAGCAGCTCGACTAGCGGGGAGGCAGATACGCAGTATTTT. Residues: CASSSTSGEADTQYF.

The chain combines TRBV7-9 with TRBJ1-2, with 11 bases lining up with TRBD1. V gave up 4 bases and J gave up 1 base; unmatched junction bases: 8. The CDR3 sequence is 17 residues long. Germline CDR1 is SEHNR and CDR2 is FQNEAQ (reference sequence). CDR3 DNA: TGTGCCAGCAGCTCGGACAGGGGGCGCGAAGTTAACTATGGCTACACCTTC. It specifies CASSSDRGREVNYGYTF.